This TCR beta chain was documented in a study of T cell clonotyping in hematopoietic cell transplantation. Notes on the study in general: At the given depth, recipient repertoires were over 95% de novo clonotypes. Graft donor and pretransplant recipient Inverse Simpson Index values predicted broader posttransplant TCR diversity. Pathologically expanded recipient clonotypes increased progressively from day 30 to day 180 as diversity fell.

Blood collection times were about day -28 and days 30, 100, 180 posttransplant. Some clones are missing from TCRdb's copy, which holds only in-frame ones; the method was immunoSEQ multiplex PCR. The repertoire consists of around 9,300 clones, with 65% to 90% occurring once and the leading ten covering around 33%. Germline assignment: CDR1 SGHTA and CDR2 FQGNSA. V lost 5 bases and J 5 bases, leaving 9 bases between the germline ends. The CDR3 is 12 residues long. A few counts support this clone. Its antigen is unidentified. This receptor was obtained from a female patient younger than 45 who had an allogeneic stem cell transplant, so the T cells may come from the graft donor. Some clones in this sample may be carry-over from other donors' samples. The chain is built from TRBV7-2 and TRBJ2-5, with unresolved D. The sequencing here drew on PBMCs, taken 180 days after allogeneic stem cell transplant. The CDR3 DNA sequence: TGTGCCAGCAGCCCCTATGCCGAGACCCAGTACTTC. Its translation: CASSPYAETQYF.